These 9 T cell receptor beta chains were sequenced from one sample in a study of blood T cells in healthy people across ages. With a J-beta primer mix and a sample-barcoded 5' primer, a second PCR ran 7 to 11 cycles. TCRdb used MiXCR to reprocess the 5' RACE reads, holding one entry per CDR3 protein. There are approximately 800,000 distinct CDR3 sequences in the sample; roughly 25% occur only once, and more than 3% lies in the top ten. This same sample was also part of a study on T cells of mothers and their children.

The sample was blood. The receptors derive from a boy aged 5-17 years in good health.

Turning to this clonotype: An end of the junction does not agree with germline; a read error may underlie this. The chain is built from TRBV10-3 and TRBJ1-1; D is possibly TRBD1 (5 bases). CDR3 length: 14 residues. Germline V lookup: CDR1 ENHRY, CDR2 SYGVKD. CDR3 amino acids: CAIRDPGMVAEAFF. The CDR3 DNA follows: TGTGCCATCAGGGACCCAGGGATGGTAGCTGAAGCCTTCTTT.

In this sample, this clonotype turned up many times. V gene TRBV20-1 combines with J gene TRBJ1-2; 7 bases line up with TRBD1. Losses at the gene ends were 1 base for V and 3 bases for J; bases not matched to a gene: 17. Germline assignment: CDR1 DFQATT and CDR2 SNEGSKA (reference sequence). The CDR3 covers 18 residues. CDR3 in amino acids: CSARGRPELTGTDYGYTF. In DNA, the CDR3 is TGCAGTGCTAGAGGGCGGCCCGAGCTGACAGGGACCGACTATGGCTACACCTTC.

In this sample, this clonotype turned up a few times. One junction end disagrees with the germline gene, perhaps due to a read error. V gene TRBV18 combines with J gene TRBJ1-4, with a possible D match to TRBD1 (5 bases). Germline-derived CDR1 and CDR2 are KGHSH and LQKENI. The length of the CDR3 is 15 residues. CDR3: CASSPPDLSREKLLF. The CDR3 DNA follows: TGTGCCAGCTCACCGCCGGACCTCAGCAGGGAAAAACTGCTTTTT.

This chain connects TRBV6-2 or TRBV6-3 to TRBJ2-1; 9 bases agree with TRBD2. The J segment lost 10 bases and the V segment lost 2 bases, leaving 9 bases of the junction unmatched. The CDR3 consists of 15 residues. Germline values: CDR1 MNHEY, CDR2 SVGEGT. The CDR3 DNA reads as TGTGCCAGCAGTTACCCAGGGCTAGCGGGGCCCGAGCAGTTCTTC. Protein sequence: CASSYPGLAGPEQFF.

The chain links TRBV29-1 to TRBJ1-4; weak D call: TRBD1 (5 bases). The CDR3 is 13 residues long. Germline assignment: CDR1 SQVTM and CDR2 ANQGSEA. V was cut by 4 bases and J by 7 bases, with 13 bases left in between. The CDR3 region is CSVGWAGIEKLFF. The DNA for the CDR3 is TGCAGCGTTGGTTGGGCAGGGATTGAAAAACTGTTTTTT.

The J gene is TRBJ2-7, the V gene TRBV27; 10 bases match TRBD2. This CDR3 has 15 amino acids. The V gene end was trimmed by 3 bases and the J gene end by 2 bases; junction bases not matched to a gene: 4. Germline loops: CDR1 MNHEY, CDR2 SMNVEV (reference sequence). The CDR3 DNA reads TGTGCCAGCAGTTTCACTAGCGGGGCCACCTACGAGCAGTACTTC. Translated, it gives CASSFTSGATYEQYF.

V is TRBV7-8 and J is TRBJ1-3, with D maybe TRBD1 (5 bases). The CDR3 sequence is 17 residues long. Per the germline V gene, CDR1 is SGHVS and CDR2 is FQNEAQ. V gave up 1 base and J gave up 0 bases, with 13 bases separating them. The CDR3 nucleotides read TGTGCCAGCAGCTTAGTGGGAGGACACAACTCTGGAAACACCATATATTTT. As protein: CASSLVGGHNSGNTIYF.

This clonotype was detected a few times. The V call is TRBV28, the J call TRBJ2-7; D uncertain. Germline V gene data show CDR1 as MDHEN and CDR2 as SYDVKM. This CDR3 comprises 14 residues. With 3 bases removed from V and 3 bases from J, the gap between germline ends came to 12 bases. The chain's CDR3 is CASSFDQESYEQYF. CDR3 DNA sequence: TGTGCCAGCAGTTTCGACCAAGAAAGCTACGAGCAGTACTTC.

This clonotype has a single count. The V gene is TRBV20-1, the J gene TRBJ1-2, with D unclear. The CDR3 covers 12 residues. The ends were cut back, 1 base at V and 8 bases at J, with 11 bases in the middle. The germline V gene encodes CDR1 DFQATT and CDR2 SNEGSKA (reference sequence). The DNA of the CDR3 is TGCAGTGCTAGAGTAGTACAACGAGGCTACACCTTC. Translation gives CSARVVQRGYTF.